The rows below give T cell receptor beta chains drawn from one sample of a study of cytomegalovirus exposure and HLA in healthy donors. The method was immunoSEQ multiplex PCR; TCRdb's version includes in-frame clones alone and lacks a portion of them. This repertoire shows over 100,000 clones, roughly 9.1% found once; its top ten account for 5.5% to 7.5%. The sequenced sample was PBMCs. These receptors all stem from a man aged 35 to 55 in good health and CMV-seropositive. Both conserved end residues are part of each CDR3. Fields, in order: CDR3 protein, CDR3 DNA, clone size, J gene, V gene, D gene. The D gene is left open where the match is weak. A clone size is listed for some rows: how often the clone was seen (once, few, many), or a class if it is expanded.

CDR3: CASRGTRIYEQYF
DNA: TGTGCCAGCAGGGGGACTAGGATCTACGAGCAGTACTTC
size: NA
J: TRBJ2-7
V: TRBV6-6
D: TRBD2

CDR3: CASIPSGMSDTQYF
DNA: TGTGCCAGCATCCCTAGCGGGATGTCAGATACGCAGTATTTT
size: NA
J: TRBJ2-3
V: TRBV2
D: TRBD2

CDR3: CASSPAPYEQYF
DNA: TGTGCCAGCAGTCCCGCGCCCTACGAGCAGTACTTC
size: few
J: TRBJ2-7
V: TRBV14
D: NA

CDR3: CASRSRLDRSYNEQFF
DNA: TGTGCCAGCAGGTCGAGGTTGGACAGATCCTACAATGAGCAGTTCTTC
size: NA
J: TRBJ2-1
V: TRBV28
D: NA

CDR3: CASRTSASYEQYF
DNA: TGCGCCAGCAGGACTAGCGCCTCCTACGAGCAGTACTTC
size: NA
J: TRBJ2-7
V: TRBV5-1
D: TRBD2

CDR3: CASSFLPSGSRVNEQFF
DNA: TGTGCCAGCAGCTTTCTGCCTAGCGGGAGTAGAGTGAATGAGCAGTTCTTC
size: few
J: TRBJ2-1
V: TRBV5-4
D: TRBD2

CDR3: CASSELVTYTDTQYF
DNA: TGTGCCAGCAGTGAATTGGTAACCTACACAGATACGCAGTATTTT
size: NA
J: TRBJ2-3
V: TRBV6-1
D: NA

CDR3: CASSLLVHEQFF
DNA: TGTGCCAGCAGCTTACTAGTTCATGAGCAGTTCTTC
size: NA
J: TRBJ2-1
V: TRBV5-4
D: NA

CDR3: CASWTRTGGRNTIYF
DNA: TGTGCCAGCTGGACCCGGACAGGGGGCCGAAACACCATATATTTT
size: NA
J: TRBJ1-3
V: TRBV28
D: TRBD1

CDR3: CASSDSGPGQGVSEQFF
DNA: TGTGCCAGCAGTGACTCCGGACCGGGACAGGGCGTTAGTGAGCAGTTCTTC
size: NA
J: TRBJ2-1
V: TRBV6-4
D: TRBD1

CDR3: CASSQALGVSGEQYF
DNA: TGTGCCAGCAGCCAGGCACTAGGAGTTTCGGGCGAGCAGTACTTC
size: few
J: TRBJ2-7
V: TRBV4-2
D: NA

CDR3: CASSLRDRILNTEAFF
DNA: TGTGCCAGTAGTCTCCGGGACAGAATTCTGAACACTGAAGCTTTCTTT
size: few
J: TRBJ1-1
V: TRBV19
D: TRBD1

CDR3: CASDDRGNTGELFF
DNA: TGTGCCAGCGACGACAGGGGGAACACCGGGGAGCTGTTTTTT
size: NA
J: TRBJ2-2
V: TRBV5-5
D: TRBD1

CDR3: CASSLAGVYEQYF
DNA: TGTGCCAGCAGCTTAGCGGGAGTCTACGAGCAGTACTTC
size: few
J: TRBJ2-7
V: TRBV6-5
D: TRBD2

CDR3: CASIPKEGYPEYF
DNA: TGTGCCAGCATCCCTAAGGAGGGGTACCCAGAGTACTTC
size: NA
J: TRBJ2-7
V: TRBV21-1
D: NA

CDR3: CASSNRGQSDTQYF
DNA: TGTGCCAGCAGCAACAGGGGGCAGTCAGATACGCAGTATTTT
size: NA
J: TRBJ2-3
V: TRBV11-3
D: TRBD1

CDR3: CASSRWTLDRVNTEAFF
DNA: TGTGCCAGCAGCCGCTGGACCTTAGACAGGGTGAACACTGAAGCTTTCTTT
size: NA
J: TRBJ1-1
V: TRBV7-8
D: TRBD1

CDR3: CASSFVDRRNTEAFF
DNA: TGTGCCAGCAGCTTCGTCGACAGGAGGAACACTGAAGCTTTCTTT
size: few
J: TRBJ1-1
V: TRBV5-6
D: NA

CDR3: CASSGSSGRFYEQYF
DNA: TGTGCCAGCAGTGGGTCTAGCGGGAGGTTTTACGAGCAGTACTTC
size: NA
J: TRBJ2-7
V: TRBV28
D: TRBD2

CDR3: CASSRETGELFF
DNA: TGTGCCAGCAGCCGCGAAACCGGGGAGCTGTTTTTT
size: few
J: TRBJ2-2
V: TRBV7-9
D: NA

CDR3: CASSGTSASSGANVLTF
DNA: TGTGCCAGCAGCGGTACTAGCGCCTCATCTGGGGCCAACGTCCTGACTTTC
size: NA
J: TRBJ2-6
V: TRBV9
D: TRBD2

CDR3: CASSAGLDSYNEQFF
DNA: TGTGCCAGCAGCGCGGGACTAGACTCCTACAATGAGCAGTTCTTC
size: NA
J: TRBJ2-1
V: TRBV5-4
D: TRBD2

CDR3: CASSPRSGDAYEQYF
DNA: TGTGCCAGCAGCCCTAGGTCAGGGGATGCCTACGAGCAGTACTTC
size: few
J: TRBJ2-7
V: TRBV13
D: NA

CDR3: CASGSLSGELFF
DNA: TGTGCTAGTGGTTCCTTGTCCGGGGAGCTGTTTTTT
size: NA
J: TRBJ2-2
V: TRBV12-5
D: NA

CDR3: CATSREFRGGSDTQYF
DNA: TGTGCCACCAGCAGAGAGTTCAGGGGTGGATCAGATACGCAGTATTTT
size: many
J: TRBJ2-3
V: TRBV15
D: NA

CDR3: CASSLPRNTEAFF
DNA: TGTGCCAGCAGTCTCCCCCGGAACACTGAAGCTTTCTTT
size: NA
J: TRBJ1-1
V: TRBV27
D: NA

CDR3: CASSPFRVTDTQYF
DNA: TGTGCCAGCAGCCCCTTCAGGGTCACAGATACGCAGTATTTT
size: few
J: TRBJ2-3
V: TRBV11-2
D: NA

CDR3: CASRMLAGELTDTQYF
DNA: TGTGCCAGCAGGATGTTAGCGGGAGAGCTCACAGATACGCAGTATTTT
size: few
J: TRBJ2-3
V: TRBV5-4
D: TRBD2

CDR3: CASSLAGTGEETQYF
DNA: TGCGCCAGCAGCTTGGCCGGGACAGGGGAAGAGACCCAGTACTTC
size: NA
J: TRBJ2-5
V: TRBV5-1
D: TRBD1

CDR3: CASSYAESGANVLTF
DNA: TGTGCCAGCAGTTACGCCGAGTCTGGGGCCAACGTCCTGACTTTC
size: NA
J: TRBJ2-6
V: TRBV6-5
D: NA

CDR3: CASSLAVSRRGSYEQYF
DNA: TGTGCCAGCAGCTTGGCCGTCTCACGGCGGGGCTCCTACGAGCAGTACTTC
size: few
J: TRBJ2-7
V: TRBV5-4
D: NA

CDR3: CASSLGPNNEQFF
DNA: TGTGCCAGCAGCTTAGGTCCCAACAATGAGCAGTTCTTC
size: few
J: TRBJ2-1
V: TRBV11-2
D: NA

CDR3: CASSLALPGANEQFF
DNA: TGCGCCAGCAGCTTGGCCCTCCCAGGGGCCAATGAGCAGTTCTTC
size: few
J: TRBJ2-1
V: TRBV5-1
D: NA

CDR3: CASSEREGHNEQFF
DNA: TGTGCCAGCAGTGAGCGGGAGGGCCACAATGAGCAGTTCTTC
size: few
J: TRBJ2-1
V: TRBV2
D: TRBD2

CDR3: CASSLSSGGSYNEQFF
DNA: TGTGCCAGCAGCTTATCTAGCGGGGGGTCCTACAATGAGCAGTTCTTC
size: NA
J: TRBJ2-1
V: TRBV7-8
D: TRBD2